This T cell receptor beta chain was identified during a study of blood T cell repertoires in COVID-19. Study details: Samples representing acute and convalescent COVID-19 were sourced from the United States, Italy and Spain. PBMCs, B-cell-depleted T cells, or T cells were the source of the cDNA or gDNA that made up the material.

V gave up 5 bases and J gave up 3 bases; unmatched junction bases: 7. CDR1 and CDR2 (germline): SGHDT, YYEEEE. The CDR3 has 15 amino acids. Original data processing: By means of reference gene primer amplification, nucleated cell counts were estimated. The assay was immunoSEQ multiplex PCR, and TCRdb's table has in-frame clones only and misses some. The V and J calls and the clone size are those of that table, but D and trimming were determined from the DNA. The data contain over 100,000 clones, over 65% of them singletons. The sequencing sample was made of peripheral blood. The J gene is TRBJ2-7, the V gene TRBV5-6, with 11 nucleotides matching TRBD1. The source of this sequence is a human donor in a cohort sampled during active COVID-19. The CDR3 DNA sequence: TGTGCCAGCAGTGACCGGGACAGGGGGAACTACGAGCAGTACTTC. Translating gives CASSDRDRGNYEQYF.